This TCR beta chain comes out of a study of blood T cell repertoires in COVID-19 (dated by TCRdb to about 2020). With respect to the entire study: The collaborator samples originated in the United States, Italy and Spain and spanned the acute and convalescent phases of COVID-19. The material from the prospective study consisted of cDNA or gDNA derived from T cells, B-cell-depleted T cells, or PBMCs. Subjects who had been exposed to COVID-19, were actively infected with it, or had recovered from it provided the deeply sampled blood TCRbeta repertoires that made up the dataset. A freely available public database, intended as a resource for researchers studying the immune response to SARS-CoV-2, is where the repertoires were released. The samples were drawn from the first 160 participants of the ongoing ImmuneRACE study and from 950 to 1,500 subjects provided by 6 global collaborators. A de-identified subject ID, COVID-19 status, age in years and sex were almost always included in the sample metadata. HLA class I and class II types, where available, came from metadata supplied by the sample provider rather than from assay-based typing. The paper as a whole reports these results and caveats: Clinical and demographic metadata were provided uncurated, with the amount varying by source and participant.

One collaborating source in Seattle enrolled patients while the patients were actively infected and followed the patients over time throughout the course of disease. The collaborating institutions used their own protocols to collect whole blood in K2EDTA tubes. For TCRbeta analysis, collaborator samples were shipped as frozen whole blood, as isolated PBMCs, or as DNA extracted from either sample type. To note about this clone: The target of this receptor is not known. Base qualities are missing; no much larger clone stands one base away.

TCRbeta CDR3 regions were amplified from genomic DNA using the immunoSEQ Assay, a bias-controlled multiplex PCR. The authors' pipeline ran thus. The number of nucleated cells in each sample was estimated from the amplification of reference gene primers within the assay. To quantify the absolute abundance of each unique TCRbeta CDR3 rearrangement, sequence reads were collapsed and filtered. Productive Simpson clonality was computed per sample as the square root of Simpson's diversity index over productive rearrangements. Entries here come from immuneACCESS through TCRdb and include only in-frame sequences with V and J called. Some clones fail to appear in such tables; in the studies checked, an unresolved V gene covers under half of the shortfall, and the cause of the remainder is unknown. V and J calls and clone size follow that table, whereas D and trimming were derived from the DNA. The sample contains about 62,000 clones, more than 80% of them found a single time. The ten biggest clones cover 15% to 20% of the sample.

Relative to germline, V is missing 6 bases and J is missing 11 bases, with 12 bases of the junction outside any gene match. The germline V gene sets CDR1 to KGHSH and CDR2 to LQKENI. Its CDR3 holds 13 amino acids, cysteine through phenylalanine. The DNA shown is the 39-base CDR3, in frame from base 1. Sequencing input: peripheral blood. The receptor was isolated from a woman in her fifties or sixties with COVID-19, enrolled during active disease. The V and J segments used are TRBV18 and TRBJ1-1, and TRBD1 matches 7 of the central bases. The CDR3 is CASSTGAGQTAFF. The nucleotide sequence reads TGTGCCAGCTCTACAGGGGCAGGGCAAACGGCTTTCTTT.